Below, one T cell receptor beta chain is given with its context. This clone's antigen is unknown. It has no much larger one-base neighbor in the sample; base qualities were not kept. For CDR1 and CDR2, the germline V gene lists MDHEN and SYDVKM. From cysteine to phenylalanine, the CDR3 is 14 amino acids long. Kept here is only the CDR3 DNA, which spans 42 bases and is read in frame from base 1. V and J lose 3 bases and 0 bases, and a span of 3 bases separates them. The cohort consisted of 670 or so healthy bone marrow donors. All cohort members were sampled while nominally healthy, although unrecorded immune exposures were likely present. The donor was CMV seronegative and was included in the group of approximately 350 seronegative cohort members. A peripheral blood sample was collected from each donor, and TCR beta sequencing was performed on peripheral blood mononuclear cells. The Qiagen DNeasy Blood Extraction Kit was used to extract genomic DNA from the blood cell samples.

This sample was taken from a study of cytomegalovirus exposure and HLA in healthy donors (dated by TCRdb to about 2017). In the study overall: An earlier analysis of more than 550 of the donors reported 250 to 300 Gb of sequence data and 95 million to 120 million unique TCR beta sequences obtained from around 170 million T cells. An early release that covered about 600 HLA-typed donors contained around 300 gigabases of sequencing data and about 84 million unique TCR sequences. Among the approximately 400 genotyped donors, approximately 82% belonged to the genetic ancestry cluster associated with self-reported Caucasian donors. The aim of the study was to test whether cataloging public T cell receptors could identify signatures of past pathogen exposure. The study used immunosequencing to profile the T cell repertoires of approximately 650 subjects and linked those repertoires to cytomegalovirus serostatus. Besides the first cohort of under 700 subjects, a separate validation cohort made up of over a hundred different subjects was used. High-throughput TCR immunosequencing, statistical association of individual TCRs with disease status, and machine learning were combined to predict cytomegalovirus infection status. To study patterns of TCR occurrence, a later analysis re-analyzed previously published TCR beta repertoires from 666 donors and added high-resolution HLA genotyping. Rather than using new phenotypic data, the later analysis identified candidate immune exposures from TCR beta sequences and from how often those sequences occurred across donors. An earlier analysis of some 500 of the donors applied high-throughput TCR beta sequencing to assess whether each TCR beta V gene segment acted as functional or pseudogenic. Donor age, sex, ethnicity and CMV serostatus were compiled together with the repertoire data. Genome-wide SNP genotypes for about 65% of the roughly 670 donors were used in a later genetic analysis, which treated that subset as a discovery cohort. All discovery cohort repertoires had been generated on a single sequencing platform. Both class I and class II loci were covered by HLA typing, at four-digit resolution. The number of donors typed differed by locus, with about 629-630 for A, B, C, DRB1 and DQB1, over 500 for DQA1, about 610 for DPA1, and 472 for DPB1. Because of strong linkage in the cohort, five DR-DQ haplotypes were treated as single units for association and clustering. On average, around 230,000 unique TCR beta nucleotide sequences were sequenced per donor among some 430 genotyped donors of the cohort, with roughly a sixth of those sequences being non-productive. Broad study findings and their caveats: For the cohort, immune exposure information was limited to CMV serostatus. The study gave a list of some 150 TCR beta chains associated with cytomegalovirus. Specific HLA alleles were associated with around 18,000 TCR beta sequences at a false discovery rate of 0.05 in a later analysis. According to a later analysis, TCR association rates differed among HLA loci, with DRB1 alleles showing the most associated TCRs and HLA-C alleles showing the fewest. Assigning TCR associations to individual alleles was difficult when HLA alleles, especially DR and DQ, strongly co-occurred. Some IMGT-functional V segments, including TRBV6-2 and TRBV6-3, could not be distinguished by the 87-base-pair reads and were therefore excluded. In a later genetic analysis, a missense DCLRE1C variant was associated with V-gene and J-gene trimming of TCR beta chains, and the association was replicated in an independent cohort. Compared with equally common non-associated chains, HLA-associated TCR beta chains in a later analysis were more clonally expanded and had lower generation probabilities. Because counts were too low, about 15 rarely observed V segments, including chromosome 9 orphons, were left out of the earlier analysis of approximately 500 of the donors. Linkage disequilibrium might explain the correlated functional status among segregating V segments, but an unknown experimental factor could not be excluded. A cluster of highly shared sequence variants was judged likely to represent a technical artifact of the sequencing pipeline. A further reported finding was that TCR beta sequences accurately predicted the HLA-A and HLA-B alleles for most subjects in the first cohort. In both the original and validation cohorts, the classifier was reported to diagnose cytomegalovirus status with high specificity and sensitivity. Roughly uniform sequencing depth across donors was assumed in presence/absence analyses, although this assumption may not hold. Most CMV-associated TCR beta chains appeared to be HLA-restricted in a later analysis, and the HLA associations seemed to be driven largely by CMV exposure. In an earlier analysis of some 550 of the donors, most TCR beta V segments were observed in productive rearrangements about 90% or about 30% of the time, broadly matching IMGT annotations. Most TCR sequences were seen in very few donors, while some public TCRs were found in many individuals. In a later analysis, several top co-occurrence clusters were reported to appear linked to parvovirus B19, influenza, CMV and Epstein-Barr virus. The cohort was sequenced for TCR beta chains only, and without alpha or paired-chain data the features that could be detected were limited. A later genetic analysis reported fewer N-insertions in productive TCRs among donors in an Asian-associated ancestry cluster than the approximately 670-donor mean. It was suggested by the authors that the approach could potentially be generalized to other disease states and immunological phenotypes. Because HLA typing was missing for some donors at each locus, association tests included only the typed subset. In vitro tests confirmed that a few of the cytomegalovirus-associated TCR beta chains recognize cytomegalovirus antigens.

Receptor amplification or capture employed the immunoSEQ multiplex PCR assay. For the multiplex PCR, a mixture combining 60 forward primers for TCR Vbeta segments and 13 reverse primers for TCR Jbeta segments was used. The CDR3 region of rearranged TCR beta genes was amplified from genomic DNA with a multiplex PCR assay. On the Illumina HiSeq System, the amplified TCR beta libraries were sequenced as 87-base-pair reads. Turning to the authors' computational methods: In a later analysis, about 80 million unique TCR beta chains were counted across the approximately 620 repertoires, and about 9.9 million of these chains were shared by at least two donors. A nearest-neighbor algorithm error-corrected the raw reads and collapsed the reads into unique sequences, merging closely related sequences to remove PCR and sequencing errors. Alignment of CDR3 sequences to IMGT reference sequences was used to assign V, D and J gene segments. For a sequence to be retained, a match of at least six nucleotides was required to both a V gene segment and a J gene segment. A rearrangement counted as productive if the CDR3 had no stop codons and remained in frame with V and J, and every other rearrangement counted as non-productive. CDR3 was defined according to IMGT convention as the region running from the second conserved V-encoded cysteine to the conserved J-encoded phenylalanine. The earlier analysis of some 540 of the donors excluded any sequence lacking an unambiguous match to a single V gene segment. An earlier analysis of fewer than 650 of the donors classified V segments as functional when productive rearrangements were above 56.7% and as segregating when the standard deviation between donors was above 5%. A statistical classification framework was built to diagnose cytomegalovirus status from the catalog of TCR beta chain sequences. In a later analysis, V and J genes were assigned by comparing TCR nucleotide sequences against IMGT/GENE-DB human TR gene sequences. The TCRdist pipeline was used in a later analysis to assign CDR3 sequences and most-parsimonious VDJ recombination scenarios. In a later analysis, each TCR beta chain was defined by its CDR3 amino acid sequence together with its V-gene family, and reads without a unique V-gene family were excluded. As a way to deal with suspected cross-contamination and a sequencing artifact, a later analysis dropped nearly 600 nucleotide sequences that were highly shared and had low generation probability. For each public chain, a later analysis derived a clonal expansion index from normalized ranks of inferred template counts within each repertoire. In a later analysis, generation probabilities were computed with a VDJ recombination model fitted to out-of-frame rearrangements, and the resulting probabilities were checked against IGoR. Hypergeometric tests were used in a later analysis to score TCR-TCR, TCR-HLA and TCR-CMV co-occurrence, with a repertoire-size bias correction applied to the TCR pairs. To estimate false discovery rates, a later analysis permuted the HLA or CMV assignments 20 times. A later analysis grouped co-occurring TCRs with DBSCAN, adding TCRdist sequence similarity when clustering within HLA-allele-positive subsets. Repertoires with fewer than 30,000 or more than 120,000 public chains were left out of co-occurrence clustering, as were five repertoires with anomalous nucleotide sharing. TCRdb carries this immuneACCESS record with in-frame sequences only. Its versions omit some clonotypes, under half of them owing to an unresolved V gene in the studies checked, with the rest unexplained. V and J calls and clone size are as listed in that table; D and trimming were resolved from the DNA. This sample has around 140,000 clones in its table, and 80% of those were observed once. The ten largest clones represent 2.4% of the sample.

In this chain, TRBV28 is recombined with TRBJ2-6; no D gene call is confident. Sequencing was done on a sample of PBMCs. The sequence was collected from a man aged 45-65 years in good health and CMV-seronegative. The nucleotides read TGTGCCAGCAGTTTGGCCTCTGGGGCCAACGTCCTGACTTTC. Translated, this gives CASSLASGANVLTF.